This T cell receptor (beta chain) is from a study of cytomegalovirus exposure and HLA in healthy donors. Remarks on this clone: No antigen is known for it.

Primers included in the PCR were 60 Vbeta and 13 Jbeta primers. Only in-frame clones appear in the TCRdb table, and some are missing; sequencing was by immunoSEQ multiplex PCR. The sample yields over 150,000 clones, roughly three quarters seen once. The study, taken as a whole, reports: The study carried out a later analysis of TCR beta sequences. It associated under 20,000 of them with specific HLA alleles at a false discovery rate of 0.05. Clonal expansion was found to be greater in HLA-associated TCR beta chains than in equally common others in a later analysis.

Trimming left V 4 bases short and J 2 bases short, with 15 bases between. Germline-derived CDR1 and CDR2 are SGHKS and YYEKEE (reference sequence). The CDR3 covers 15 residues. The V and J genes are TRBV5-5 and TRBJ1-1, with unresolved D. This TCR came from a man aged 18 to 30 in good health and CMV-seropositive. Material: PBMCs. The CDR3 spells CASSETKKYNTEAFF. CDR3 DNA: TGTGCCAGCAGCGAGACAAAGAAGTACAACACTGAAGCTTTCTTT.